This T cell receptor (beta chain) was documented in a study of T cells expressing NK-cell markers. From the 5' RACE reads, TCRdb lists one entry per CDR3 protein and no DNA. Its table lists around 100,000 distinct CDR3 sequences. Germline loops: CDR1 MNHNS, CDR2 SASEGT. The CDR3 has 13 amino acids. The sequence was obtained from a woman aged 18 to 75 in good health. The chain couples TRBV6-1 to TRBJ2-1; the TRBD1 assignment by TCRdb is unverifiable without DNA. The sequenced sample consisted of blood T cells: a sorted CD56 or NKG2C T cell subset, CD4+ or CD8+ T cells, or bulk PBMC T cells (not recorded which). This CDR3 reads CASSALDRNEQFF.